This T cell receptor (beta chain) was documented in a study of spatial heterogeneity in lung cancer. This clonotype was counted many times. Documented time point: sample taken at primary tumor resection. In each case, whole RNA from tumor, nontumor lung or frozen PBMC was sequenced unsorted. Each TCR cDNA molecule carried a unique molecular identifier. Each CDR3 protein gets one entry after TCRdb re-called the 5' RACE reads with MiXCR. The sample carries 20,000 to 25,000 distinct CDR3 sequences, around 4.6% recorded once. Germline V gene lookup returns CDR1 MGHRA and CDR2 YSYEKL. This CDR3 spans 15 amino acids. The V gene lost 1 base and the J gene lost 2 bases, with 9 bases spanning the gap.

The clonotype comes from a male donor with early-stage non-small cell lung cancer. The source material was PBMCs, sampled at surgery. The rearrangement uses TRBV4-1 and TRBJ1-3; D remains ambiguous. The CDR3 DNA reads TGCGCCAGCAGCCAAGGCAATTTGGCTGGAAACACCATATATTTT. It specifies CASSQGNLAGNTIYF.